This section outlines one TCR beta chain sequence together with its context. Its cognate antigen is unknown. Per the germline V gene, CDR1 is SGHDN and CDR2 is FVKESK. The trim removed 4 bases at V and 0 bases at J, leaving 11 bases unmatched. CDR3 length equals 17 residues. The sample is drawn from a study of CD8 T cells in ankylosing spondylitis. A quantitative 5'-RACE method, one with molecular barcodes, was used to make TCR beta libraries. TCRdb passed the 5' RACE reads through MiXCR, listing each CDR3 protein once. The table has fewer than 200,000 distinct CDR3 sequences, 15% to 20% seen once. Findings of the study overall: Ankylosing spondylitis blood appeared to carry a characteristic TCR beta motif of seven to nine highly homologous variants.

Source material: blood, either unsorted or a sorted T cell fraction (not recorded which). The source is a male donor aged 5-30 years with ankylosing spondylitis or in good health (not recorded which). This chain connects TRBV14 to TRBJ2-7, with 8 bases that match TRBD2. CDR3 bases: TGTGCCAGCAGCCGCTACCCCCTAGCGGGTAGCTCCTACGAGCAGTACTTC. It is translated as CASSRYPLAGSSYEQYF.